This TCR beta chain is drawn from a study of OX40 agonist ivuxolimab in advanced cancers. Study-wide background: Participants could have had prior anti-PD-1, anti-PD-L1 or anti-CTLA-4 therapy, and roughly 40% had some.

The CDR3 length is 14 residues. CDR1 SEHNR and CDR2 FQNEAQ come from the germline V gene (reference sequence). The V and J ends lost 5 bases and 4 bases respectively, with 9 bases between them. Produced via immunoSEQ multiplex PCR; TCRdb's table is partial and in-frame only. Here the sample spans over 75,000 clones, roughly 87% being singletons. The source is an adult with an advanced solid tumor such as melanoma, head and neck, liver or kidney cancer. The input for sequencing was CD4+ or CD8+ T cells sorted from blood, taken in a trial of the OX40 agonist ivuxolimab. This rearrangement joins TRBV7-9 to TRBJ2-6; no reliable D call. The CDR3 region has the DNA TGTGCCAGCAGCGTATGGGGAGGGGCCAACGTCCTGACTTTC. This gives the protein CASSVWGGANVLTF. Looking up the rest from reference TRBV7-9 and TRBJ2-6 gives the full variable domain: DTGVSQNPRHKITKRGQNVTFRCDPISEHNRLYWYRQTLGQGPEFLTYFQNEAQLEKSRLLSDRFSAERPKGSFSTLEIQRTEQGDSAMYLCASSVWGGANVLTFGAGSRLTVL.